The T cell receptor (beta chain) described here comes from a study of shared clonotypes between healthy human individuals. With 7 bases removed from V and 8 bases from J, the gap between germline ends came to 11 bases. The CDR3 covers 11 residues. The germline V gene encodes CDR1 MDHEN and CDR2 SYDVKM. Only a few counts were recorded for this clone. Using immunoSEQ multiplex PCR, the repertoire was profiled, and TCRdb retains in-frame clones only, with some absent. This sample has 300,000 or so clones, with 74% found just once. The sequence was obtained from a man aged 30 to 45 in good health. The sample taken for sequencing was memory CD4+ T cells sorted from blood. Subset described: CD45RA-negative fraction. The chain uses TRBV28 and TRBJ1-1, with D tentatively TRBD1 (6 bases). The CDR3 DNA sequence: TGTGCCAGCATTGGGGGCAGAGAAGCTTTCTTT. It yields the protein CASIGGREAFF.